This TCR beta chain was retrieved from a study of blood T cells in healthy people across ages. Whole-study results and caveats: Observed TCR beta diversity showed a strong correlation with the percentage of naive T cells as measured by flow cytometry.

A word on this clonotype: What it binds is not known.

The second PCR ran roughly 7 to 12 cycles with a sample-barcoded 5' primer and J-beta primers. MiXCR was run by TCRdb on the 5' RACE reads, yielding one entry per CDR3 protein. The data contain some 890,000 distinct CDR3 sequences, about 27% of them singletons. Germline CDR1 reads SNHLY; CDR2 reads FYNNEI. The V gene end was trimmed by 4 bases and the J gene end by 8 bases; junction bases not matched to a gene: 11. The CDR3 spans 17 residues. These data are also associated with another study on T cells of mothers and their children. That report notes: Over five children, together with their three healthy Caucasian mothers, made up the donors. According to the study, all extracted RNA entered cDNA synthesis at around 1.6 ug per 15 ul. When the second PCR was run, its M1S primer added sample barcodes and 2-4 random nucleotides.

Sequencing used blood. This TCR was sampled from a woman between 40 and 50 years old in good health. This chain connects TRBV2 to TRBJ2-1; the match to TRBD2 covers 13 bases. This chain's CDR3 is CASSATPLAGGLDEQFF. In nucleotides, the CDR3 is TGTGCCAGCAGTGCAACCCCACTAGCGGGGGGGTTGGATGAGCAGTTCTTC.